These 18 T cell receptor beta chains were all obtained from the same sample, sequenced in a study of shared clonotypes between healthy human individuals. The data were produced by immunoSEQ multiplex PCR, yet TCRdb's version contains in-frame clones alone and is incomplete. The table lists 600,000 to 700,000 clones, around 78% of them singletons. The sequenced sample was memory CD4+ T cells sorted from blood. Subset defined: CD45RA-negative fraction. The receptor set was obtained from a woman aged 25-40 years in good health.

A single count supports this clone. The CDR3 DNA follows: TGTGCCAGCAGTTTAATCAACTACGCAGATACGCAGTATTTT. Encoded protein: CASSLINYADTQYF. The chain recombines TRBV28 with TRBJ2-3; D is uncertain. In germline, CDR1 is MDHEN, CDR2 SYDVKM. This CDR3 has 14 amino acids. The V gene lost 2 bases and the J gene lost 4 bases, with 10 bases spanning the gap.

The chain combines TRBV19 with TRBJ2-7, with D possibly TRBD1 on 5 matching bases. This CDR3 has 14 amino acids. From germline, CDR1 is LNHDA and CDR2 SQIVND (reference sequence). V dropped 4 bases and J dropped 7 bases, with 17 bases sitting between them. The CDR3: CASSTGSTNGEQYF. The CDR3 DNA follows: TGTGCCAGTAGTACAGGGTCTACCAATGGAGAGCAGTACTTC.

The V call is TRBV5-1, the J call TRBJ1-2, with 9 bases that match TRBD1. Germline lookup yields CDR1 SGHRS and CDR2 YFSETQ. The CDR3 contains 13 residues. V lost 4 bases, J lost 8 bases, and 6 bases stayed unmatched. The CDR3 region is CASSPTGGEGYTF. CDR3 in DNA: TGCGCCAGCAGCCCTACAGGGGGCGAAGGCTACACCTTC.

The chain couples TRBV6-5 to TRBJ1-4, with D perhaps TRBD1 (6 bases). The CDR3 is made up of 14 amino acids. Trimming took 5 bases from V and 5 from J, leaving 12 bases between them. Germline CDR1 MNHEY, CDR2 SVGAGI. CDR3 DNA sequence: TGTGCCAGCAGTGAACAGGGAGGAAATGAAAAACTGTTTTTT. It yields the protein CASSEQGGNEKLFF.

There are a few counts of this clone. This chain uses TRBV19 with TRBJ2-3, with D tentatively TRBD2 (5 bases). The CDR3 spans 14 residues. The V end was cut by 8 bases, the J end by 3 bases, with 15 bases between. Per the germline V gene, CDR1 is LNHDA and CDR2 is SQIVND (reference sequence). CDR3 residues: CASGHSGKTDTQYF. In DNA, the CDR3 is TGTGCCAGTGGGCATTCGGGAAAAACAGATACGCAGTATTTT.

This chain connects TRBV27 to TRBJ2-7, with D maybe TRBD1 (6 bases). The CDR3 totals 16 residues. Trimming removed 3 bases at V and 0 bases at J, with 15 bases between. Germline V lookup: CDR1 MNHEY, CDR2 SMNVEV (reference sequence). Written as DNA, the CDR3 is TGTGCCAGCAGTTTCGGACAGCCCCTAAGCTCCTACGAGCAGTACTTC. Its protein product is CASSFGQPLSSYEQYF.

The chain employs TRBV30 and TRBJ1-2, with D possibly being TRBD1 (5 bases). CDR1 and CDR2 from the germline V gene are GTSNPN and SVGIG (reference sequence). The CDR3 covers 14 residues. V lost 3 bases and J 4 bases, leaving 15 bases between the germline ends. For the CDR3, the DNA is TGTGCCTGGAGCCCCGGGGCAGTCGGCTATGGCTACACCTTC. It codes for CAWSPGAVGYGYTF.

This clone was picked up many times. J is TRBJ2-2 and V is TRBV27; TRBD1 matches 8 bases. The V gene end was trimmed by 2 bases and the J gene end by 5 bases; junction bases not matched to a gene: 4. Germline V gene lookup returns CDR1 MNHEY and CDR2 SMNVEV (reference sequence). The CDR3 is 15 residues long. The CDR3 DNA is TGTGCCAGCAGTTTACTACAGGGGGGAACCGGGGAGCTGTTTTTT. As protein: CASSLLQGGTGELFF.

The V call is TRBV5-4, the J call TRBJ1-4; D not resolved. The V end was cut by 0 bases, the J end by 5 bases, with 8 bases between. Per the germline V gene, CDR1 is SGHNT and CDR2 is YYREEE (reference sequence). The CDR3 totals 14 residues. CDR3 protein: CASSLGQANEKLFF. The CDR3 DNA reads as TGTGCCAGCAGCTTGGGGCAGGCAAATGAAAAACTGTTTTTT.

The genes are TRBV6-5 and TRBJ1-2; 8 bases match TRBD1. The CDR3 totals 14 residues. After removal of 8 bases from V and 6 bases from J, the junction contained 11 bases not matched to a gene. Germline V gene data show CDR1 as MNHEY and CDR2 as SVGAGI. The CDR3 region has the DNA TGTGCCAGCGGCCGGGGACAGGAGATGGATGGCTACACCTTC. Translation gives CASGRGQEMDGYTF.

V gene TRBV7-8 combines with J gene TRBJ1-2; a weak D match, TRBD1 (6 bases). This CDR3 contains 16 residues. The ends were cut back, 1 base at V and 7 bases at J, with 19 bases in the middle. Per the germline V gene, CDR1 is SGHVS and CDR2 is FQNEAQ. DNA of the CDR3: TGTGCCAGCAGCTTAGTCCGGGGGGCCTTACAACGTGGCTACACCTTC. It codes for CASSLVRGALQRGYTF.

V usage is TRBV27 and J usage is TRBJ2-7, with 9 bases matching TRBD1. Germline assignment: CDR1 MNHEY and CDR2 SMNVEV (reference sequence). The V segment lost 1 base and the J segment 7 bases; nucleotides outside the gene matches: 8. This CDR3 comprises 15 residues. CDR3 sequence (DNA): TGTGCCAGCAGTTTATTACAGGGGGCGATAGGGGAGCAGTACTTC. Translating gives CASSLLQGAIGEQYF.

This clone was found a few times. J is TRBJ1-2 and V is TRBV4-1, with a tentative D call TRBD1 (5 bases). V was trimmed by 4 bases and J by 8 bases, leaving 17 bases between them. Germline V gives CDR1 MGHRA, CDR2 YSYEKL. This CDR3 is 14 amino acids long. The CDR3 DNA reads TGCGCCAGCAGCCCATACCGGGACGAAAGAGGCTACACCTTC. It yields the protein CASSPYRDERGYTF.

The gene calls are TRBV28 and TRBJ1-1; TRBD1 matches 8 bases. The V segment lost 4 bases and the J segment 1 base; nucleotides outside the gene matches: 5. Looked up from germline, CDR1 is MDHEN and CDR2 is SYDVKM. This CDR3 has 15 amino acids. CDR3 DNA sequence: TGTGCCAGCAGTTCCTACGGGACAGGGAACACTGAAGCTTTCTTT. It codes for CASSSYGTGNTEAFF.

The chain employs TRBV19 and TRBJ2-2, with 8 bases identical to TRBD2. Per the germline V gene, CDR1 is LNHDA and CDR2 is SQIVND (reference sequence). V was pared by 10 bases and J by 7 bases, with 14 bases of the junction left unmatched. The CDR3 is 15 residues long. CDR3 sequence (DNA): TGTGCCACCTCCAGCCGGGAGGGGTTCGGCGGGGAGCTGTTTTTT. Its translation: CATSSREGFGGELFF.

The chain recombines TRBV6-1 with TRBJ2-3, with TRBD2 matching 7 bases. V was clipped by 7 bases and J by 1 base; unmatched bases: 8. Germline V CDR1 and CDR2: MNHNS, SASEGT. The CDR3 sequence is 15 residues long. For the CDR3, the DNA is TGTGCCAGCAATTTTGCGGGAGCAGGCACAGATACGCAGTATTTT. As protein: CASNFAGAGTDTQYF.

This sequence joins TRBV18 and TRBJ2-3, with TRBD1 identical over 10 bases. The length of the CDR3 is 15 residues. Germline CDR1 reads KGHSH; CDR2 reads LQKENI. V shed 3 bases and J 6 bases; nucleotides not matched to a gene: 6. In DNA, the CDR3 is TGTGCCAGCTCACCTCCGACAGGGGGCTCGGATACGCAGTATTTT. This sequence encodes CASSPPTGGSDTQYF.

This sequence joins TRBV6-1 and TRBJ2-7; D unclear. Between the trimmed V and J ends, which lost 8 bases and 2 bases, there was a span of 7 bases. CDR1 is MNHNS and CDR2 is SASEGT in the germline V gene. This CDR3 is 11 amino acids long. CDR3 residues: CASDLTYEQYF. The CDR3, as DNA: TGTGCCAGCGACCTTACCTACGAGCAGTACTTC.